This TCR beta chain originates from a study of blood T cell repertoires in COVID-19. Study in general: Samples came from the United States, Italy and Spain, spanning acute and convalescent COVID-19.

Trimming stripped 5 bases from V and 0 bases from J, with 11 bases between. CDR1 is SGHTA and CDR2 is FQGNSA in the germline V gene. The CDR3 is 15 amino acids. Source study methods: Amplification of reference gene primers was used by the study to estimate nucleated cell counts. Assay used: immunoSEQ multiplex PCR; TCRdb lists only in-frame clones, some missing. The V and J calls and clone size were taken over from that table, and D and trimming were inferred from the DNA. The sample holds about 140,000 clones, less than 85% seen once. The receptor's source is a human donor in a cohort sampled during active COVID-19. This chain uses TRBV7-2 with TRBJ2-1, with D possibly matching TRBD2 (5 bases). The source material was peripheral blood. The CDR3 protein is CASSRRVTSYNEQFF. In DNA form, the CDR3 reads TGTGCCAGCAGCCGGCGGGTTACCTCCTACAATGAGCAGTTCTTC.